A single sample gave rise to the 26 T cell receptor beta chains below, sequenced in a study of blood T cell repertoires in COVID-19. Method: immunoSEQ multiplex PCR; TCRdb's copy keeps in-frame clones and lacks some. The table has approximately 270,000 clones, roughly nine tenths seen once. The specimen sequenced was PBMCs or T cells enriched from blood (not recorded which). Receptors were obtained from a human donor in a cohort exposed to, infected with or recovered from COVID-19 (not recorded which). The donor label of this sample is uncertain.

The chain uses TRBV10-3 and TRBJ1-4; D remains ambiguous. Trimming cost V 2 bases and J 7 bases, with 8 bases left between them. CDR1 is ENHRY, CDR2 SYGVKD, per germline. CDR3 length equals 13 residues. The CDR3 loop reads CAISEELAEKLFF. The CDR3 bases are TGTGCCATCAGTGAGGAATTAGCTGAAAAACTGTTTTTT.

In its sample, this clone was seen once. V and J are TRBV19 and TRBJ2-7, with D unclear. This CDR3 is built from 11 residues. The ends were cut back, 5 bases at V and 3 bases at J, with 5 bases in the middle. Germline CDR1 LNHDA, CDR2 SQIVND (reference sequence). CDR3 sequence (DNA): TGTGCCAGTAGTCAGGACTACGAGCAGTACTTC. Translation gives CASSQDYEQYF.

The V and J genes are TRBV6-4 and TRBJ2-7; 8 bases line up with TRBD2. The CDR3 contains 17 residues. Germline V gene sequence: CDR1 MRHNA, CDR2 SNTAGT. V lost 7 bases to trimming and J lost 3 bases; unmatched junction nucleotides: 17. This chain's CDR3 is CASKPQLPSGPSYEQYF. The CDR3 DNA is TGTGCCAGCAAGCCTCAATTGCCTAGCGGGCCGAGCTACGAGCAGTACTTC.

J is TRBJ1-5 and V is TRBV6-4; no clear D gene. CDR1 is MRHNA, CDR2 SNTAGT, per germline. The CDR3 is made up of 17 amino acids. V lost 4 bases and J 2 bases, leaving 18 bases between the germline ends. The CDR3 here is CASSVYRTLMGNQPQHF. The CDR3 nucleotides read TGTGCCAGCAGTGTATACAGAACCCTGATGGGCAATCAGCCCCAGCATTTT.

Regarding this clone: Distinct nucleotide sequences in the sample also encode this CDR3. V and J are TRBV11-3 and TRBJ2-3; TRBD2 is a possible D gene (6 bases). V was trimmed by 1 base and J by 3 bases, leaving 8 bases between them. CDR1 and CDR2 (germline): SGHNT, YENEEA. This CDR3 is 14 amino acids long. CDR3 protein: CASSLGGGTDTQYF. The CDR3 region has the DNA TGTGCCAGCAGCTTAGGTGGAGGGACAGATACGCAGTATTTT. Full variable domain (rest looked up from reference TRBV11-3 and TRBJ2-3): EAGVVQSPRYKIIEKKQPVAFWCNPISGHNTLYWYLQNLGQGPELLIRYENEEAVDDSQLPKDRFSAERLKGVDSTLKIQPAELGDSAVYLCASSLGGGTDTQYFGPGTRLTVL.

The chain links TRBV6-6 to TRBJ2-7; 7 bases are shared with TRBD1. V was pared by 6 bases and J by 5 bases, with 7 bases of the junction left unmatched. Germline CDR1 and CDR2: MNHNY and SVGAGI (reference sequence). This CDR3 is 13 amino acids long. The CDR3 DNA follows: TGTGCCAGCAGGGTAGGACAGGAAAACGAGCAGTACTTC. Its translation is CASRVGQENEQYF.

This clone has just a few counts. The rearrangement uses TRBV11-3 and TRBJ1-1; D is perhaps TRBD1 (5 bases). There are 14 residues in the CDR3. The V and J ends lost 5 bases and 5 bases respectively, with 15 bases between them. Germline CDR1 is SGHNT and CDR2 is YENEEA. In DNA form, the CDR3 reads TGTGCCAGCAGCCCGGGGGGACCGGGGACTGAAGCTTTCTTT. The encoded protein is CASSPGGPGTEAFF.

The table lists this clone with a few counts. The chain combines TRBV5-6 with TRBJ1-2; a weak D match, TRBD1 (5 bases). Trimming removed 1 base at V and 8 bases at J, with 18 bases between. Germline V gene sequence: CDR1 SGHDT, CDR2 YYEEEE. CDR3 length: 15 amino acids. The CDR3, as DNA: TGTGCCAGCAGCTTGCCATGGGGGACTGAAGTAGGCTACACCTTC. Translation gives CASSLPWGTEVGYTF.

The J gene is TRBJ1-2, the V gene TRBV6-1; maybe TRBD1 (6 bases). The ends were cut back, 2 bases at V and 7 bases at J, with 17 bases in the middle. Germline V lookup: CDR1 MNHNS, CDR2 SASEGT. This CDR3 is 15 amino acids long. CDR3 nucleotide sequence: TGTGCCAGCAGTGAAAGGGGAAGGGGGTTGGTTGGCTACACCTTC. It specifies CASSERGRGLVGYTF.

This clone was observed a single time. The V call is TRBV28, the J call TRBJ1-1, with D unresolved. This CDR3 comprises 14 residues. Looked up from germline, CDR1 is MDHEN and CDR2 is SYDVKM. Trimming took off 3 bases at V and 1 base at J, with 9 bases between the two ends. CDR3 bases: TGTGCCAGCAGTTTCTGGCAGTCGAACACTGAAGCTTTCTTT. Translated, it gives CASSFWQSNTEAFF.

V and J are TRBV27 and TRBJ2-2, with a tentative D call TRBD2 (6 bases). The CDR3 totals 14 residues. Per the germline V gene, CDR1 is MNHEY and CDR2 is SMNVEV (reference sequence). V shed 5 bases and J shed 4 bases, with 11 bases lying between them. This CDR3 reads CASSRSGGTGELFF. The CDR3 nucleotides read TGTGCCAGCAGTCGATCCGGGGGCACCGGGGAGCTGTTTTTT.

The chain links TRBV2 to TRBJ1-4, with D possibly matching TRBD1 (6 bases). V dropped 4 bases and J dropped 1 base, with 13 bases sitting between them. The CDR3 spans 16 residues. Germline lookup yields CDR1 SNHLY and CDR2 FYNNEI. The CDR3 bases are TGTGCCAGCAGTGTTCGCACAGGGAGAACTAATGAAAAACTGTTTTTT. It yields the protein CASSVRTGRTNEKLFF.

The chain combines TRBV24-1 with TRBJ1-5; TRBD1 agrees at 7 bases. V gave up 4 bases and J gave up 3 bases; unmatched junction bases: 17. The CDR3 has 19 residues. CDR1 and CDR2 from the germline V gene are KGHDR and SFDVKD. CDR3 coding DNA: TGTGCCACCAGTGACCATCCGGGTCAGGGGGATTATTACAATCAGCCCCAGCATTTT. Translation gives CATSDHPGQGDYYNQPQHF.

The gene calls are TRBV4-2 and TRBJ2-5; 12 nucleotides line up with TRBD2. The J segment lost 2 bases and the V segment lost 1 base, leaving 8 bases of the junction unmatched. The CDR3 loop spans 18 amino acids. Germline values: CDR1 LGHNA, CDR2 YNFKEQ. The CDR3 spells CASSQGTSGALLQETQYF. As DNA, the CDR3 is TGTGCCAGCAGCCAAGGGACTAGCGGGGCTCTATTGCAAGAGACCCAGTACTTC.

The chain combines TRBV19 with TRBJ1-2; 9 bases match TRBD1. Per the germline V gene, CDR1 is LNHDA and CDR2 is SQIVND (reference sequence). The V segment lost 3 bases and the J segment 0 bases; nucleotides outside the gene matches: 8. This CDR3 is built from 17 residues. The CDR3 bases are TGTGCCAGTAGTATTACGACAGGGGGGAAAACTAACTATGGCTACACCTTC. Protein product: CASSITTGGKTNYGYTF.

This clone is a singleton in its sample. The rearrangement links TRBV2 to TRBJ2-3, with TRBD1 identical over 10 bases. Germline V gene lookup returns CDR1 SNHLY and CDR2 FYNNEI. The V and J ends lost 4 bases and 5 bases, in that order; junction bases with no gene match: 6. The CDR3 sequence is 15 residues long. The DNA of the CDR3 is TGTGCCAGCAGTGGGGACAGGGGTCGGGGAGATACGCAGTATTTT. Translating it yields CASSGDRGRGDTQYF.

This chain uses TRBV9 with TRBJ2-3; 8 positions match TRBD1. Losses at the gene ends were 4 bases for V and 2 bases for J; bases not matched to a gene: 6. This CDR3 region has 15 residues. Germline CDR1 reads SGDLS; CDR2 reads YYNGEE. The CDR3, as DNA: TGTGCCAGCAGCCCAGGGGGCTTTCACACAGATACGCAGTATTTT. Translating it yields CASSPGGFHTDTQYF.

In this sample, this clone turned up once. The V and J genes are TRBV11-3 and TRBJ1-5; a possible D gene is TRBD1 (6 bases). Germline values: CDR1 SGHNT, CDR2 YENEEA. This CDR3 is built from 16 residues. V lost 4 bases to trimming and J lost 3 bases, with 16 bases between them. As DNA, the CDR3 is TGTGCCAGCAGCTCCTGGGAACAGGGAGACAATCAGCCCCAGCATTTT. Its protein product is CASSSWEQGDNQPQHF.

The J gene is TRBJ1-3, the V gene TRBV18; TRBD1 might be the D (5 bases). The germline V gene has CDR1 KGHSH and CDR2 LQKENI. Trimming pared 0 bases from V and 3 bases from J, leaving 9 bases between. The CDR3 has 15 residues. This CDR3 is CASSPPGVSGNTIYF. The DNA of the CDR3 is TGTGCCAGCTCACCACCAGGGGTTAGTGGAAACACCATATATTTT. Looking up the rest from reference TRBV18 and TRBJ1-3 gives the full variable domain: NAGVMQNPRHLVRRRGQEARLRCSPMKGHSHVYWYRQLPEEGLKFMVYLQKENIIDESGMPKERFSAEFPKEGPSILRIQQVVRGDSAAYFCASSPPGVSGNTIYFGEGSWLTVV.

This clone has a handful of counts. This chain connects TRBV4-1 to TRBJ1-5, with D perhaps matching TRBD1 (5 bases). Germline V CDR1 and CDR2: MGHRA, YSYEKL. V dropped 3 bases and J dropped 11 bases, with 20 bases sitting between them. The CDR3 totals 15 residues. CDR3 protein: CASSQVRGPSLAQHF. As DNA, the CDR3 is TGCGCCAGCAGCCAGGTAAGGGGCCCGAGTTTGGCCCAGCATTTT.

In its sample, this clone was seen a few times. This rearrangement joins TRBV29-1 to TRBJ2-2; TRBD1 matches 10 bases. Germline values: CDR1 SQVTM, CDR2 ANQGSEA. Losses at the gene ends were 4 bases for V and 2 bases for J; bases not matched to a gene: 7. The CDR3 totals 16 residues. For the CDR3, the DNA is TGCAGCGTTGCGGGTTGGGACAGGGGAAACACCGGGGAGCTGTTTTTT. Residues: CSVAGWDRGNTGELFF.

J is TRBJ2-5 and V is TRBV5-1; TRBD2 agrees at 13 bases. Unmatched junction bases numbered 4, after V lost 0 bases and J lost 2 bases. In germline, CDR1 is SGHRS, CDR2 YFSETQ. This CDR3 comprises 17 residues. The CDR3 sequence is CASSLGTSGGRQETQYF. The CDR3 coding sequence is TGCGCCAGCAGCTTGGGGACTAGCGGGGGCCGACAAGAGACCCAGTACTTC.

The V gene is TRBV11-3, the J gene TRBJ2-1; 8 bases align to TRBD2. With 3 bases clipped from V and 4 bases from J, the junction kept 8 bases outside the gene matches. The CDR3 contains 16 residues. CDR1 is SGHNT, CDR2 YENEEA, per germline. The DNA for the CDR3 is TGTGCCAGCAGCTTCGGGGGGGCTTCGAAATACAATGAGCAGTTCTTC. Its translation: CASSFGGASKYNEQFF.

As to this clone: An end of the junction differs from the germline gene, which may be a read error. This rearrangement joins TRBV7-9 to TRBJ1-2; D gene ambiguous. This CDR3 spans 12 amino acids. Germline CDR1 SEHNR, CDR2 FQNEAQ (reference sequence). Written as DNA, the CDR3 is TGTGCCAGCAGCTTAGAGAACTCTGGCTACACCTTC. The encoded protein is CASSLENSGYTF.

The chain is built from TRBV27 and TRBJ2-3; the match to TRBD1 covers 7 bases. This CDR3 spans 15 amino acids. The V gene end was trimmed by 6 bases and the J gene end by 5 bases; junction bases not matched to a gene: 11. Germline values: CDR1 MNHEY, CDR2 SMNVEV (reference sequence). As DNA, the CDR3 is TGTGCCAGCAGCCCATACAGGGGTGGCGTAGATACGCAGTATTTT. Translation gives CASSPYRGGVDTQYF.

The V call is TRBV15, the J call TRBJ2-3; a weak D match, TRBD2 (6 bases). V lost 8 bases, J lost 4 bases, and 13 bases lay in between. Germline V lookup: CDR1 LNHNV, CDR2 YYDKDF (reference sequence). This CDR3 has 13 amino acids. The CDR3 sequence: CATLEGSADTQYF. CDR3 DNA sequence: TGTGCCACCCTGGAGGGTTCGGCAGATACGCAGTATTTT. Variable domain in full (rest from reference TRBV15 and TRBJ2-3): DAMVIQNPRYQVTQFGKPVTLSCSQTLNHNVMYWYQQKSSQAPKLLFHYYDKDFNNEADTPDNFQSRRPNTSFCFLDIRSPGLGDTAMYLCATLEGSADTQYFGPGTRLTVL.